This passage covers 21 T cell receptor beta chains from one sample sequenced in a study of cytomegalovirus exposure and HLA in healthy donors. The PCR employed 60 Vbeta primers together with 13 Jbeta primers. TCRdb keeps only in-frame clones here, not all; method: immunoSEQ multiplex PCR. The sample has fewer than 150,000 clones, over 60% seen once; the top ten hold approximately 5%. The sample comprised PBMCs. These receptors were collected from a woman in her 50s in good health and CMV-seronegative.

The chain links TRBV29-1 to TRBJ2-7; possible D gene TRBD1, 6 bases. Per the germline V gene, CDR1 is SQVTM and CDR2 is ANQGSEA. The ends were cut back, 1 base at V and 3 bases at J, with 22 bases in the middle. The CDR3 totals 17 residues. CDR3 loop: CSVEGGLRQVGGYEQYF. The CDR3 DNA reads TGCAGCGTTGAAGGGGGCCTTCGACAGGTCGGCGGCTACGAGCAGTACTTC.

The V call is TRBV7-2, the J call TRBJ1-3; 8 bases are a match to TRBD1. The CDR3 runs to 15 residues. Germline values: CDR1 SGHTA, CDR2 FQGNSA. The junction had 4 bases not matched to a gene; V was cut back by 4 bases and J by 2 bases. CDR3 sequence reads: CASSSDRVPGNTIYF. The CDR3 coding sequence is TGTGCCAGCAGCTCGGACAGGGTTCCTGGAAACACCATATATTTT.

With respect to this clone: A junction end diverges from the germline sequence, so it may reflect a read error. The J gene is TRBJ2-1, the V gene TRBV7-7, with a weak D call TRBD1 (6 bases). CDR1 is SSHAT, CDR2 FNYEAQ, per germline (reference sequence). The CDR3 sequence is 15 residues long. The CDR3 loop is CASSLAGVQNGEQFF. DNA for the CDR3: TGTGCTAGCAGCCTAGCAGGGGTTCAGAACGGTGAGCAGTTCTTC.

V usage is TRBV27 and J usage is TRBJ2-7; 7 bases agree with TRBD2. The V and J ends lost 3 bases and 7 bases, in that order; junction bases with no gene match: 6. This CDR3 spans 13 amino acids. Germline lookup yields CDR1 MNHEY and CDR2 SMNVEV (reference sequence). CDR3 residues: CASSLGAGCEQYF. CDR3 bases: TGTGCCAGCAGTTTGGGAGCGGGGTGTGAGCAGTACTTC.

The V gene is TRBV19, the J gene TRBJ2-1; perhaps TRBD1 as D (5 bases). CDR1 LNHDA and CDR2 SQIVND come from the germline V gene (reference sequence). Trimming removed 5 bases from V and 7 bases from J, with 15 bases in between. CDR3 length: 14 residues. The CDR3 here is CASSQQGVWNEQFF. CDR3 DNA sequence: TGTGCCAGTAGTCAGCAGGGTGTATGGAATGAGCAGTTCTTC.

This clone appeared a few times. The chain recombines TRBV7-2 with TRBJ1-4, with D possibly matching TRBD1 (5 bases). Trimming removed 7 bases from V and 4 bases from J, with 10 bases in between. CDR1 SGHTA and CDR2 FQGNSA come from the germline V gene. The CDR3 is 13 amino acids. Here the CDR3 DNA reads TGTGCCAGCAACCCAGGGTTTAATGAAAAACTGTTTTTT. Translating gives CASNPGFNEKLFF.

CDR3 in DNA: TGCGCCAGCAGCCAAGAAGGGCAGGGGGTACGAGGCTACACCTTC. The encoded protein is CASSQEGQGVRGYTF. V gene TRBV4-1 combines with J gene TRBJ1-2; 7 bases align to TRBD1. CDR3 length equals 15 residues. The V and J ends lost 0 bases and 8 bases, in that order; junction bases with no gene match: 9. Germline CDR1 is MGHRA and CDR2 is YSYEKL.

This clone has more than one count but fewer than ten. The chain employs TRBV7-8 and TRBJ1-2, with 7 nucleotides matching TRBD1. V shed 5 bases and J 8 bases; nucleotides not matched to a gene: 8. This CDR3 region has 13 residues. Germline V CDR1 and CDR2: SGHVS, FQNEAQ. The CDR3 here is CASSGQVQGGYTF. In nucleotides, the CDR3 is TGTGCCAGCAGCGGACAGGTCCAAGGAGGCTACACCTTC.

The chain combines TRBV7-9 with TRBJ1-5; D uncertain. V shed 4 bases and J shed 5 bases, with 9 bases lying between them. This CDR3 contains 13 residues. Germline CDR1 SEHNR, CDR2 FQNEAQ (reference sequence). The CDR3 sequence is CASSSRLDQPQHF. CDR3 DNA: TGTGCCAGCAGCTCCCGACTGGATCAGCCCCAGCATTTT.

The rearrangement uses TRBV6-1 and TRBJ2-2; D is undetermined. The V gene lost 6 bases and the J gene lost 7 bases, with 15 bases spanning the gap. CDR1 MNHNS and CDR2 SASEGT come from the germline V gene. CDR3 length equals 14 residues. Here the CDR3 reads CASSNPPTGGELFF. For the CDR3, the DNA is TGTGCCAGCAGCAACCCCCCCACGGGCGGGGAGCTGTTTTTT.

This chain links TRBV19 with TRBJ2-2; a possible D gene is TRBD1 (6 bases). CDR1 is LNHDA, CDR2 SQIVND, per germline (reference sequence). The CDR3 extends over 15 amino acids. V lost 6 bases and J lost 2, with 13 bases in between. Here the CDR3 reads CASRPGHENTGELFF. CDR3 bases: TGTGCCAGTAGGCCGGGACACGAAAACACCGGGGAGCTGTTTTTT. The entire variable domain, with the rest obtained from reference TRBV19 and TRBJ2-2, is as follows: DGGITQSPKYLFRKEGQNVTLSCEQNLNHDAMYWYRQDPGQGLRLIYYSQIVNDFQKGDIAEGYSVSREKKESFPLTVTSAQKNPTAFYLCASRPGHENTGELFFGEGSRLTVL.

This rearrangement joins TRBV5-1 to TRBJ2-1; 7 bases map to TRBD2. Germline-derived CDR1 and CDR2 are SGHRS and YFSETQ. V was pared by 0 bases and J by 4 bases, with 7 bases of the junction left unmatched. The CDR3 is 16 amino acids. The CDR3 loop reads CASSLGEGPGYNEQFF. For the CDR3, the DNA is TGCGCCAGCAGCTTGGGGGAGGGCCCGGGATACAATGAGCAGTTCTTC.

The rearrangement links TRBV11-2 to TRBJ2-2; 7 nucleotides align to TRBD1. CDR1 is SGHAT and CDR2 is FQNNGV in the germline V gene. The CDR3 covers 14 residues. V was clipped by 4 bases and J by 7 bases; unmatched bases: 6. CDR3 sequence: CASSSTQGHGELFF. For the CDR3, the DNA is TGTGCCAGCAGCTCAACACAGGGGCACGGGGAGCTGTTTTTT.

In this sample, this clone turned up many times. CDR3 loop: CASSCWGGYTEAFF. CDR3 in DNA: TGTGCCAGCAGCTGCTGGGGAGGATACACTGAAGCTTTCTTT. This rearrangement joins TRBV5-6 to TRBJ1-1; D gene uncertain. Trimming removed 3 bases from V and 3 bases from J, with 12 bases in between. This CDR3 comprises 14 residues. Germline loops: CDR1 SGHDT, CDR2 YYEEEE.

This clone was seen only a few times. CDR3 coding DNA: TGCGCCAGCGCGGGGACAGGCAGGGTCTCTGGGGCCAACGTCCTGACTTTC. It yields the protein CASAGTGRVSGANVLTF. The J gene is TRBJ2-6, the V gene TRBV23-1; 8 bases agree with TRBD1. TRBV23-1 carries the ORF label, with uncertain function. There are 17 residues in the CDR3. V shed 8 bases and J 0 bases; nucleotides not matched to a gene: 9.

The chain combines TRBV4-3 with TRBJ2-5; the D is unclear. Trimming removed 4 bases from V and 3 bases from J, with 12 bases in between. The CDR3 spans 14 residues. The germline V gene has CDR1 LGHNA and CDR2 YSLEER. CDR3 DNA: TGCGCCAGCAGCCGGGCCTGGGCAGAAGAGACCCAGTACTTC. It yields the protein CASSRAWAEETQYF.

The chain is built from TRBV6-5 and TRBJ2-7; tentative D call: TRBD1 (6 bases). Trimming stripped 0 bases from V and 8 bases from J, with 14 bases between. Germline lookup yields CDR1 MNHEY and CDR2 SVGAGI. This CDR3 is built from 14 residues. DNA of the CDR3: TGTGCCAGCAGTTACTCGTCCGGACAGTTTCAGCAGTACTTC. As protein: CASSYSSGQFQQYF.

The chain links TRBV9 to TRBJ2-4; D gene ambiguous. The CDR3 is 14 amino acids. CDR1 is SGDLS, CDR2 YYNGEE, per germline. The ends were cut back, 4 bases at V and 0 bases at J, with 8 bases in the middle. This CDR3 reads CASSPSLAKNIQYF. In DNA form, the CDR3 reads TGTGCCAGCAGCCCTTCTTTAGCCAAAAACATTCAGTACTTC. The full variable domain, completed using reference TRBV9 and TRBJ2-4, is DSGVTQTPKHLITATGQRVTLRCSPRSGDLSVYWYQQSLDQGLQFLIQYYNGEERAKGNILERFSAQQFPDLHSELNLSSLELGDSALYFCASSPSLAKNIQYFGAGTRLSVL.

The chain carries TRBV7-2 and TRBJ2-5; a possible D gene is TRBD1 (6 bases). The germline V gene has CDR1 SGHTA and CDR2 FQGNSA. V lost 6 bases, J lost 5 bases, and 10 bases lay in between. The CDR3 length is 12 residues. The CDR3 is CASSYDRETQYF. DNA of the CDR3: TGTGCCAGCAGTTACGACAGGGAGACCCAGTACTTC.

The gene calls are TRBV7-8 and TRBJ2-7; weak D call: TRBD2 (5 bases). The germline V gene has CDR1 SGHVS and CDR2 FQNEAQ. Trimming removed 8 bases at V and 1 base at J, with 18 bases between. This CDR3 has 15 amino acids. CDR3 protein: CASGTEGFGSYEQYF. CDR3 nucleotide sequence: TGTGCCAGCGGCACAGAGGGATTCGGGTCCTACGAGCAGTACTTC.

This clone has a handful of counts. This chain joins TRBV29-1 and TRBJ2-1, with 9 positions matching TRBD2. Germline CDR1 and CDR2: SQVTM and ANQGSEA. CDR3 length equals 13 residues. The V and J ends lost 7 bases and 10 bases, in that order; junction bases with no gene match: 11. This chain's CDR3 is CSGGASGDGEQFF. CDR3 DNA: TGCAGCGGGGGGGCTAGCGGGGACGGGGAGCAGTTCTTC.